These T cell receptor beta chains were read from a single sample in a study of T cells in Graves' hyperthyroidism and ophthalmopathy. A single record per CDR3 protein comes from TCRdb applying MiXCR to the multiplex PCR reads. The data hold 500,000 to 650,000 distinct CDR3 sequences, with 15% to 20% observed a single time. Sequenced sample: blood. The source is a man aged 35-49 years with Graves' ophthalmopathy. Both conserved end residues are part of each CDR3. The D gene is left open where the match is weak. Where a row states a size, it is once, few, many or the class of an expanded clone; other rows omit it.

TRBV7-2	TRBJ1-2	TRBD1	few	CASSLEGRGGDGYTF	TGTGCCAGCAGCTTAGAGGGCAGGGGGGGCGATGGCTACACCTTC
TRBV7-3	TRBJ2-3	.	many	CASSLNSDTQYF	TGTGCCAGCAGCTTAAATTCGGATACGCAGTATTTT
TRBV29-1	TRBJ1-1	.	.	CSAPGAANAEAFF	TGCAGCGCTCCCGGGGCGGCTAACGCTGAAGCTTTCTTT
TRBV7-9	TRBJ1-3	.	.	CASSPITAGNTIYF	TGTGCCAGCAGTCCGATTACAGCTGGAAACACCATATATTTT
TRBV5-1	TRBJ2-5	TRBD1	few	CASGRGQGALETQYF	TGCGCCAGCGGCAGGGGACAGGGGGCTTTGGAGACCCAGTACTTC
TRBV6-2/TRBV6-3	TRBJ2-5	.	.	CASRRGGGSQETQYF	TGTGCCAGCAGGAGGGGGGGGGGCAGCCAAGAGACCCAGTACTTC
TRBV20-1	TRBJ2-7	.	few	CSARDGGTLSYEQYF	TGCAGTGCTAGAGATGGGGGGACTCTATCCTACGAGCAGTACTTC
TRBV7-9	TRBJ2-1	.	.	CATGTYEQFF	TGTGCCACCGGGACCTATGAGCAGTTCTTC
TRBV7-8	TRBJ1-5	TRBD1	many	CASSIQGALNQPQHF	TGTGCCAGCAGCATACAGGGGGCTCTCAATCAGCCCCAGCATTTT
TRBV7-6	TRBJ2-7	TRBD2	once	CASSLEAGRSSYKQYF	TGTGCCAGCAGCTTAGAAGCGGGGAGGAGCTCCTACAAGCAGTACTTC
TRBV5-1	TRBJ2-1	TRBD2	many	CASSLEASGAYNEQFF	TGCGCCAGCAGCTTGGAAGCTAGCGGGGCGTACAATGAGCAGTTCTTC
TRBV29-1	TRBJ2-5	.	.	CSVGQVVARETQYF	TGCAGCGTCGGTCAGGTTGTGGCCAGGGAGACCCAGTACTTC
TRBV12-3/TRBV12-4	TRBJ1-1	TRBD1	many	CASSLGTGAFMNTEAFF	TGTGCCAGCAGTTTAGGGACAGGGGCCTTCATGAACACTGAAGCTTTCTTT
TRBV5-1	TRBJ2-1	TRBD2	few	CASSFQSSGSNEQFF	TGCGCCAGCAGCTTTCAGAGTAGCGGGAGCAATGAGCAGTTCTTC
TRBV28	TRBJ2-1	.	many	CASALAREQFF	TGTGCCAGCGCGTTGGCCCGTGAGCAGTTCTTC
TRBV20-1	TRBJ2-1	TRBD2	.	CSAQLLAGGRAVNEQFF	TGCAGCGCCCAATTACTAGCGGGAGGTAGGGCCGTCAATGAGCAGTTCTTC
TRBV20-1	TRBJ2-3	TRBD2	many	CSARDPGTTWDTQYF	TGCAGTGCTAGAGACCCCGGGACTACCTGGGATACGCAGTATTTT
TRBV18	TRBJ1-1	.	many	CASSPLSVNTEAFF	TGTGCCAGCTCACCACTCTCTGTGAACACTGAAGCTTTCTTT
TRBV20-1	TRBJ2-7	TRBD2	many	CSARATSGRRYEQYF	TGCAGTGCTAGAGCGACTAGCGGAAGACGATACGAGCAGTACTTC
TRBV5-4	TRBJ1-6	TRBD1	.	CASRLQGANSPLHF	TGTGCCAGCAGGTTACAGGGGGCGAATTCACCCCTCCACTTT
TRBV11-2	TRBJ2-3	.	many	CASSPQASTDTQYF	TGTGCCAGCAGTCCTCAAGCTAGCACAGATACGCAGTATTTT
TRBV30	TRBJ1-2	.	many	CAWNRGGVNYGYTF	TGTGCCTGGAACCGAGGGGGGGTTAACTATGGCTACACCTTC
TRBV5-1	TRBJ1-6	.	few	CASSGGADNSPLHF	TGCGCCAGCAGTGGTGGCGCAGATAATTCACCCCTCCACTTT
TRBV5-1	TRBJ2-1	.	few	CASSLTGFYNEQFF	TGCGCCAGCAGCTTGACAGGCTTCTACAATGAGCAGTTCTTC
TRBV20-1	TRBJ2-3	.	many	CSARDHFGGNTDTQYF	TGCAGTGCTAGAGACCACTTTGGAGGGAACACAGATACGCAGTATTTT
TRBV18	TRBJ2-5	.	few	CASSQDQTAQETQYF	TGTGCCAGCTCACAAGACCAGACAGCTCAAGAGACCCAGTACTTC
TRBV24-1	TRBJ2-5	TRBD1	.	CATSDSLTGAETQYF	TGTGCCACCAGTGATTCACTCACAGGGGCAGAGACCCAGTACTTC
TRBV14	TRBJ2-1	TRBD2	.	CASSPREDYNEQFF	TGTGCCAGCAGCCCCCGGGAGGACTACAATGAGCAGTTCTTC
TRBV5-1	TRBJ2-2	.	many	CASSLDGGPGELFF	TGCGCCAGCAGCTTGGATGGGGGCCCCGGGGAGCTGTTTTTT
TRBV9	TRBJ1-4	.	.	CASGGREKLFF	TGTGCCAGCGGGGGTCGTGAAAAACTGTTTTTT
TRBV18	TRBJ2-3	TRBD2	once	CASSPQGSGRALTDTQYF	TGTGCCAGCTCACCACAGGGAAGCGGGAGGGCCCTCACAGATACGCAGTATTTT
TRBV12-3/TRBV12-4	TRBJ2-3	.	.	CANSFTGLGTDTQYF	TGTGCCAACAGTTTCACGGGTCTAGGCACAGATACGCAGTATTTT
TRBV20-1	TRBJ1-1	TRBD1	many	CSARDPRQGDTEAFF	TGCAGTGCTAGGGATCCTCGACAGGGGGACACTGAAGCTTTCTTT
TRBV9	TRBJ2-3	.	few	CASSVEAGSLLTDTQYF	TGTGCCAGCAGCGTAGAGGCGGGATCACTACTCACAGATACGCAGTATTTT
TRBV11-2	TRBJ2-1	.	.	CASSLIQGGNEQFF	TGTGCCAGCAGCCTAATTCAGGGTGGCAATGAGCAGTTCTTC
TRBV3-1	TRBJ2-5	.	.	CASSHNRETQYF	TGTGCCAGCAGCCACAACAGGGAGACCCAGTACTTC
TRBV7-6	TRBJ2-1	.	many	CASSLVGGGEQFF	TGTGCCAGCAGCTTAGTCGGGGGTGGGGAGCAGTTCTTC
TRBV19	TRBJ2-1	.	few	CASKALWSYNEQFF	TGTGCCAGTAAGGCCTTATGGTCCTACAATGAGCAGTTCTTC
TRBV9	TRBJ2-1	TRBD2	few	CASTKGSSPAGRGENEQFF	TGTGCCAGCACTAAAGGGAGTTCGCCAGCGGGACGTGGGGAGAATGAGCAGTTCTTC
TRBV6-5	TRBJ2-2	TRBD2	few	CASSYSGAGGPGTGELFF	TGTGCCAGCAGTTACTCGGGAGCGGGGGGGCCCGGAACCGGGGAGCTGTTTTTT
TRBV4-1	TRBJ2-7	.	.	CASSQVITGISYEQYF	TGCGCCAGCAGCCAAGTTATCACAGGCATATCCTACGAGCAGTACTTC